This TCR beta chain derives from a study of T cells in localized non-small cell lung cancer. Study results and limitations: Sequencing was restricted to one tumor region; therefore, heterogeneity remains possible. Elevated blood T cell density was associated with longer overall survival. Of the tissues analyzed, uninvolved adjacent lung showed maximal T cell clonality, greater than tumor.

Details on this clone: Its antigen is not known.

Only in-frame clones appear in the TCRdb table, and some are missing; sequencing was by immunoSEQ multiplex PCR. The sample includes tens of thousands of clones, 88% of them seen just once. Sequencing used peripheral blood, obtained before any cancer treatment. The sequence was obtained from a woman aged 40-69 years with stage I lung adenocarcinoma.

The CDR3 nucleotides read TGTGCCAGTAGTATACTTGCAGGGGATGAAAAACTGTTTTTT. Protein product: CASSILAGDEKLFF. This chain joins TRBV19 and TRBJ1-4, with a weak D call TRBD1 (6 bases). Germline lookup yields CDR1 LNHDA and CDR2 SQIVND (reference sequence). The CDR3 is made up of 14 amino acids. Trimming stripped 2 bases from V and 6 bases from J, with 10 bases between.